The 20 T cell receptor beta chains in this list originate from one sample, sequenced in a study of cytomegalovirus exposure and HLA in healthy donors. Researchers ran the PCR with 60 Vbeta and 13 Jbeta primers. TCRdb's table, derived via immunoSEQ multiplex PCR, lists solely in-frame clones and lacks some. The data show about 200,000 clones, with around 79% seen just once and 1.5% to 2% held by the top ten. The sequencing sample was made of PBMCs. The receptors were gathered from a male donor in good health and CMV-seronegative.

This chain uses TRBV19 with TRBJ1-4; D gene ambiguous. V was shortened by 2 bases and J by 3 bases, with 13 bases between the two germline ends. The CDR3 sequence is 16 residues long. CDR1 and CDR2 from the germline V gene are LNHDA and SQIVND (reference sequence). CDR3 coding DNA: TGTGCCAGTAGTATACAGTCGAGAGAGGCTAATGAAAAACTGTTTTTT. As protein: CASSIQSREANEKLFF.

CDR3 in amino acids: CASSRDSLNEKLFF. CDR3 DNA sequence: TGTGCCAGCTCACGGGACAGCCTAAATGAAAAACTGTTTTTT. This sequence joins TRBV18 and TRBJ1-4; TRBD1 aligns across 7 bases. Germline lookup yields CDR1 KGHSH and CDR2 LQKENI. The V and J ends lost 4 bases and 5 bases, in that order; junction bases with no gene match: 4. There are 14 residues in the CDR3.

The CDR3 sequence is CASRARGVGGYTF. CDR3 DNA sequence: TGTGCCAGCAGGGCCAGGGGGGTCGGTGGCTACACCTTC. The chain is built from TRBV6-1 and TRBJ1-2; 7 nucleotides line up with TRBD1. There are 13 residues in the CDR3. V was clipped by 6 bases and J by 7 bases; unmatched bases: 8. Germline V gene lookup returns CDR1 MNHNS and CDR2 SASEGT.

The gene calls are TRBV11-2 and TRBJ2-1; TRBD2 matches at 7 bases. This CDR3 is 17 amino acids long. J gave up 0 bases and V 7 bases, and 12 bases lay outside the gene matches. Germline V CDR1 and CDR2: SGHAT, FQNNGV. The CDR3 region is CASTPGRGRSSYNEQFF. CDR3 nucleotide sequence: TGTGCCAGCACCCCGGGGAGGGGCCGGAGCTCCTACAATGAGCAGTTCTTC.

The V gene is TRBV7-6, the J gene TRBJ2-3, with 11 bases aligning to TRBD2. This CDR3 is built from 18 residues. Germline trimming cut 4 bases from V and 4 bases from J; bases unmatched to any gene: 13. Germline-derived CDR1 and CDR2 are SGHVS and FNYEAQ. CDR3: CASSSRGASGRLADTQYF. The CDR3 nucleotides read TGTGCCAGCAGCTCAAGAGGGGCTAGCGGGAGGTTGGCAGATACGCAGTATTTT.

Comments on this clone: This same CDR3 is encoded by further DNA sequences in the sample. This sequence joins TRBV9 and TRBJ1-6; TRBD1 agrees at 9 bases. The CDR3 is 15 residues long. Germline V gene sequence: CDR1 SGDLS, CDR2 YYNGEE. V lost 3 bases to trimming and J lost 3 bases; unmatched junction nucleotides: 1. The CDR3 is CASSATGGYNSPLHF. The CDR3 DNA sequence: TGTGCCAGCAGCGCGACAGGGGGCTATAATTCACCCCTCCACTTT.

The chain carries TRBV6-5 and TRBJ1-3; 8 bases line up with TRBD1. There are 15 residues in the CDR3. J gave up 4 bases and V 5 bases, and 7 bases lay outside the gene matches. CDR1 is MNHEY, CDR2 SVGAGI, per germline. CDR3 bases: TGTGCCAGCAGTCGCACAGGGGGATCCGGAAACACCATATATTTT. Its translation: CASSRTGGSGNTIYF.

This sequence joins TRBV20-1 and TRBJ2-7, with a weak D call TRBD2 (5 bases). Per the germline V gene, CDR1 is DFQATT and CDR2 is SNEGSKA (reference sequence). V was pared by 4 bases and J by 11 bases, with 15 bases between. The CDR3 is 11 amino acids. The CDR3 sequence is CSAILAGKEYF. The CDR3, as DNA: TGCAGTGCTATCCTCGCGGGCAAGGAGTACTTC.

CDR3 amino acids: CASSFLVNNEQFF. The CDR3 region has the DNA TGTGCCAGCAGCTTTCTAGTTAACAATGAGCAGTTCTTC. The chain uses TRBV7-3 and TRBJ2-1; D call uncertain. V gave up 3 bases and J gave up 5 bases, with 8 bases separating them. The germline gives CDR1 SGHTA, CDR2 FQGTGA. The CDR3 totals 13 residues.

The chain combines TRBV5-1 with TRBJ2-7; TRBD2 agrees at 10 bases. CDR1 is SGHRS, CDR2 YFSETQ, per germline. Unmatched junction bases numbered 6, after V lost 1 base and J lost 5 bases. The CDR3 loop spans 15 amino acids. The CDR3 bases are TGCGCCAGCAGCTTGTCAGCGGGAGGGCCCCACGAGCAGTACTTC. This sequence encodes CASSLSAGGPHEQYF.

The genes are TRBV6-4 and TRBJ1-2; no firm D call. This CDR3 contains 15 residues. Germline-derived CDR1 and CDR2 are MRHNA and SNTAGT. The germline V and J ends were trimmed by 0 bases and 4 bases, with 12 bases remaining between them. The CDR3 DNA reads as TGTGCCAGCAGTGACTCGGGGTTGGGGAGCTATGGCTACACCTTC. It codes for CASSDSGLGSYGYTF.

The chain combines TRBV4-1 with TRBJ1-2; D perhaps matches TRBD1 (6 bases). This CDR3 contains 16 residues. V dropped 4 bases and J dropped 2 bases, with 17 bases sitting between them. Germline CDR1 is MGHRA and CDR2 is YSYEKL. CDR3 bases: TGCGCCAGCAGCCGCCCCGGGGGGGCTGGAAACTATGGCTACACCTTC. Protein: CASSRPGGAGNYGYTF.

V and J are TRBV27 and TRBJ1-3, with D possibly being TRBD1 (5 bases). There are 15 residues in the CDR3. Germline V gene lookup returns CDR1 MNHEY and CDR2 SMNVEV (reference sequence). V was trimmed by 1 base and J by 4 bases, leaving 11 bases between them. Written as DNA, the CDR3 is TGTGCCAGCAGTTTATTGCCGCAGGGAGGAAACACCATATATTTT. Translating it yields CASSLLPQGGNTIYF.

The chain recombines TRBV27 with TRBJ2-3; 9 bases align to TRBD2. CDR3 length: 17 residues. V gave up 9 bases and J gave up 5 bases; unmatched junction bases: 18. The V gene's germline CDR1 is MNHEY and CDR2 SMNVEV (reference sequence). CDR3 sequence (DNA): TGTGCCAGTGACCCCTCTTCAGCGGGGGGTAGTATAGATACGCAGTATTTT. The encoded protein is CASDPSSAGGSIDTQYF.

This rearrangement joins TRBV13 to TRBJ1-6; 10 positions agree with TRBD1. Germline assignment: CDR1 PRHDT and CDR2 FYEKMQ (reference sequence). CDR3 size: 17 residues. V was pared by 5 bases and J by 1 base, with 5 bases of the junction left unmatched. As DNA, the CDR3 is TGTGCCAGCAGCAAAGGACAGGGGGAATCCTATAATTCACCCCTCCACTTT. It yields the protein CASSKGQGESYNSPLHF.

V usage is TRBV5-5 and J usage is TRBJ2-2; the match to TRBD2 covers 9 bases. This CDR3 spans 17 amino acids. The V gene end was trimmed by 1 base and the J gene end by 1 base; junction bases not matched to a gene: 5. Germline V gene lookup returns CDR1 SGHKS and CDR2 YYEKEE (reference sequence). CDR3 amino acids: CASSLYSGGLNTGELFF. CDR3 in DNA: TGTGCCAGCAGCTTGTACAGCGGGGGGTTGAACACCGGGGAGCTGTTTTTT.

The V gene is TRBV7-9, the J gene TRBJ1-4; D uncertain. The CDR3 is made up of 11 amino acids. V was shortened by 5 bases and J by 7 bases, with 5 bases between the two germline ends. The germline gives CDR1 SEHNR, CDR2 FQNEAQ (reference sequence). DNA of the CDR3: TGTGCCAGCAGCCTAAGTGAAAAACTGTTTTTT. The encoded protein is CASSLSEKLFF.

CDR3 DNA: TGCGCCAGCAGCTTGGCCGACAGGGGGCTTAAGGACTACACCTTC. It encodes CASSLADRGLKDYTF. The chain recombines TRBV5-1 with TRBJ1-2; 10 nucleotides line up with TRBD1. V lost 0 bases and J lost 10; bases outside the gene matches: 9. CDR3 length: 15 amino acids. From germline, CDR1 is SGHRS and CDR2 YFSETQ. Looking up the rest from reference TRBV5-1 and TRBJ1-2 gives the full variable domain: KAGVTQTPRYLIKTRGQQVTLSCSPISGHRSVSWYQQTPGQGLQFLFEYFSETQRNKGNFPGRFSGRQFSNSRSEMNVSTLELGDSALYLCASSLADRGLKDYTFGSGTRLTVV.

The genes are TRBV2 and TRBJ1-1, with TRBD1 matching over 8 bases. Per the germline V gene, CDR1 is SNHLY and CDR2 is FYNNEI. V trimming: 4 bases; J trimming: 6 bases; junction bases outside the gene matches: 7. The CDR3 is made up of 14 amino acids. Here the CDR3 DNA reads TGTGCCAGCAGTGCAGGACAGGGAATGGCTGAAGCTTTCTTT. Translation: CASSAGQGMAEAFF.

The J gene is TRBJ2-7, the V gene TRBV6-5, with 9 positions matching TRBD1. Unmatched junction bases numbered 6, after V lost 5 bases and J lost 1 base. Germline V gives CDR1 MNHEY, CDR2 SVGAGI. There are 15 residues in the CDR3. The CDR3 loop is CASSVPGTGSYEQYF. Written as DNA, the CDR3 is TGTGCCAGCAGTGTCCCCGGGACAGGGTCCTACGAGCAGTACTTC.